This T cell receptor beta chain was recovered during a study of neoadjuvant anti-PD-1 for oral cavity cancer. Measured with immunoSEQ multiplex PCR; TCRdb has only the in-frame clones, and not every one. The sample shows around 67,000 clones, 70% to 90% of them seen only once. Described time point: after neoadjuvant nivolumab, at surgical resection. Study outcomes and limitations: Each response group had just a few patients in TCR analyses.

The germline gives CDR1 MNHNS, CDR2 SASEGT. After removal of 10 bases from V and 8 bases from J, the junction contained 7 bases not matched to a gene. This CDR3 contains 13 residues. Regarding this clone: Antigen specificity is unknown.

V is TRBV6-1 and J is TRBJ1-4; 10 bases map to TRBD1. Source: PBMCs, taken after nivolumab (anti-PD-1) treatment. The sequence was obtained from a person aged 35-79 years with oral cavity squamous cell carcinoma. The CDR3 coding sequence is TGTGCCACAAGGACAGGGGGAGACGAAAAACTGTTTTTT. Its translation: CATRTGGDEKLFF.